Ten or more counts support the clone carrying this T cell receptor beta chain. The antigen is undetermined. RNA transcripts were the template for amplifying TCR beta CDR3 regions. The HTBI set primed first-round TCR CDR3 RT-PCR. TCRdb redid the calling of the multiplex PCR reads with MiXCR, one entry per CDR3 protein. The sample consists of roughly 510,000 distinct CDR3 sequences, about 45% of them appearing once. The data belong to a study of T cells in Graves' hyperthyroidism and ophthalmopathy. Patients showing uncontrolled infection, other autoimmune disease, pregnancy or lactation were ineligible. The study based diagnoses on clinical symptoms, serum thyroxine and TRAb, thyroid ultrasound and orbital computed tomography. Study-wide results and limits: Blood also showed most of the thyroid clonotypes that were expanded above 0.001.

This receptor was obtained from an adult woman with Graves' disease, either hyperthyroidism or ophthalmopathy (not recorded which). The sequenced sample consisted of peripheral blood or thyroid tissue (not recorded which).

The CDR3, as DNA: TGCAGTGCCGCCGCATGGACCAATGACTATGGCTACACCTTC. This sequence encodes CSAAAWTNDYGYTF. The chain combines TRBV20-1 with TRBJ1-2, with no clear D. In germline, CDR1 is DFQATT, CDR2 SNEGSKA (reference sequence). CDR3 size: 14 residues. The V gene lost 6 bases and the J gene lost 3 bases, with 17 bases spanning the gap.